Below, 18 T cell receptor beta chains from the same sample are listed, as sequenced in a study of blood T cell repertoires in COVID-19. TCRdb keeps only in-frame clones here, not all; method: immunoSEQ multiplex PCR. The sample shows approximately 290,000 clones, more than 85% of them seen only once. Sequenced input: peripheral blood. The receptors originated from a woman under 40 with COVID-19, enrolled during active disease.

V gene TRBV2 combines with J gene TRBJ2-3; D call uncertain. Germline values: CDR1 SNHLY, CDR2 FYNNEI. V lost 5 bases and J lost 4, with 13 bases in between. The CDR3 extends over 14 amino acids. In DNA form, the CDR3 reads TGTGCCAGCAGTCTCCAGCGTTCCCCAGATACGCAGTATTTT. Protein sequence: CASSLQRSPDTQYF.

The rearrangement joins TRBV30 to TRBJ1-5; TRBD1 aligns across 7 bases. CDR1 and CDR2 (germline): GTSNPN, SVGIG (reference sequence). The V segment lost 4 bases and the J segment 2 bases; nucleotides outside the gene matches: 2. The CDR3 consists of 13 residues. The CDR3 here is CAWKTGGNQPQHF. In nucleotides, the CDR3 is TGTGCCTGGAAAACAGGGGGCAATCAGCCCCAGCATTTT.

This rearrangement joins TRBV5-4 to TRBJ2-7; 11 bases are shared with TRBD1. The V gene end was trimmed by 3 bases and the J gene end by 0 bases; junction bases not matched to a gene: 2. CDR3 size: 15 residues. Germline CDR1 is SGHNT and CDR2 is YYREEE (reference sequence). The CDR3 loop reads CASSSGTGGSYEQYF. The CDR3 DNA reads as TGTGCCAGCAGCTCGGGGACAGGGGGCTCCTACGAGCAGTACTTC.

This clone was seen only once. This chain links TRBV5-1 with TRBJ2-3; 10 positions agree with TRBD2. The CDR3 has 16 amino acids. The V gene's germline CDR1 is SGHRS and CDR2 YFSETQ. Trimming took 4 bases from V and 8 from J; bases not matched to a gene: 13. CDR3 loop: CASSPPLAGETRTQYF. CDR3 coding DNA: TGCGCCAGCAGCCCACCGCTAGCGGGAGAAACCCGTACGCAGTATTTT. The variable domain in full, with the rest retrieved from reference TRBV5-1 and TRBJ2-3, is KAGVTQTPRYLIKTRGQQVTLSCSPISGHRSVSWYQQTPGQGLQFLFEYFSETQRNKGNFPGRFSGRQFSNSRSEMNVSTLELGDSALYLCASSPPLAGETRTQYFGPGTRLTVL.

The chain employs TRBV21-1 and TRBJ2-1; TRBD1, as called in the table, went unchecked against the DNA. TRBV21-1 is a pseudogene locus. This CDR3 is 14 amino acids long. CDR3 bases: TGTGCCAGCAGCCCCGGGACAGGGGACAATGAGCAGTTCTTC. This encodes CASSPGTGDNEQFF.

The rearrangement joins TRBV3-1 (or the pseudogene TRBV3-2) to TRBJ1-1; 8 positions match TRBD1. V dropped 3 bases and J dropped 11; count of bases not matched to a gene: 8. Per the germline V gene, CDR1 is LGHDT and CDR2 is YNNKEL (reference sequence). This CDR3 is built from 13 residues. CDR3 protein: CASSHRQGAGAFF. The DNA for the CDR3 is TGTGCCAGCAGCCACCGCCAGGGGGCGGGCGCTTTCTTT.

The CDR3 here is CASSSLAGKEETQYF. CDR3 nucleotide sequence: TGCGCCAGCAGCTCTCTAGCGGGAAAGGAAGAGACCCAGTACTTC. This chain links TRBV5-1 with TRBJ2-5; TRBD2 aligns across 9 bases. Germline assignment: CDR1 SGHRS and CDR2 YFSETQ. J was trimmed by 3 bases and V by 3 bases; bases with no gene match: 6. This CDR3 has 15 residues.

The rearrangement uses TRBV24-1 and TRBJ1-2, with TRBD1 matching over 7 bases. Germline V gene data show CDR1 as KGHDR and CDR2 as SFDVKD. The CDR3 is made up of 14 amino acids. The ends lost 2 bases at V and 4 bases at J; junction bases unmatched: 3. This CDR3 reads CATSDSGQPYGYTF. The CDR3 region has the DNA TGTGCCACCAGTGATTCGGGACAGCCCTATGGCTACACCTTC.

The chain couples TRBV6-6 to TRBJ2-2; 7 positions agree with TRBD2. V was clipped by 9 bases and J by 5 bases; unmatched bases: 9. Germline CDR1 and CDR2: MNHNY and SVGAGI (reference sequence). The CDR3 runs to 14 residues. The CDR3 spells CASESGMVTGELFF. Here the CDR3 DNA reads TGTGCCAGTGAAAGCGGGATGGTTACCGGGGAGCTGTTTTTT.

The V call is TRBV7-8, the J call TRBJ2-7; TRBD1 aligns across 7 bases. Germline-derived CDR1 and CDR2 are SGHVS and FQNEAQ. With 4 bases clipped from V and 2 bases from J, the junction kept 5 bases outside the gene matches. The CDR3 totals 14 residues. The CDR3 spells CASSSHRGAYEQYF. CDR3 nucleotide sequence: TGTGCCAGCAGCTCTCACAGGGGTGCCTACGAGCAGTACTTC.

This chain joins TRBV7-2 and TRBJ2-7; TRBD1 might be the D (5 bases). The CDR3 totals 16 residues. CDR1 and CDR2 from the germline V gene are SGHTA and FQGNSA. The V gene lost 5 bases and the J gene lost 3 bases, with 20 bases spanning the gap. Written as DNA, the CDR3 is TGTGCCAGCAGCGCCGAACAGGACATGGGCCTCTACGAGCAGTACTTC. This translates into CASSAEQDMGLYEQYF.

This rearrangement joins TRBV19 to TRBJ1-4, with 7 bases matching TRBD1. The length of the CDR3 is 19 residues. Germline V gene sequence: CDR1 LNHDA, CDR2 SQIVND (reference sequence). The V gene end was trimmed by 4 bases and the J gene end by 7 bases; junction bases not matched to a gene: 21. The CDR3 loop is CASSKNLMAGQPTGEKLFF. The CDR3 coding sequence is TGTGCCAGTAGTAAAAATCTTATGGCGGGACAGCCGACAGGTGAAAAACTGTTTTTT.

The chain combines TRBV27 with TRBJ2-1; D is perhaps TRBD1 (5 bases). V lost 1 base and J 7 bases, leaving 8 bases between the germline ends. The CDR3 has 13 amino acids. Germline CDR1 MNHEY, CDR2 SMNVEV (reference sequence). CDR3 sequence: CASSLWGPNEQFF. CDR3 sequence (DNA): TGTGCCAGCAGTTTATGGGGCCCAAATGAGCAGTTCTTC.

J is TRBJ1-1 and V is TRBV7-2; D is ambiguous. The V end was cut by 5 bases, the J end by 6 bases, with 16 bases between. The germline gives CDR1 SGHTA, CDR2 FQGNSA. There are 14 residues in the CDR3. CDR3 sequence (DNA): TGTGCCAGCAGCGGCACAGCTCTTCGAGCTGAAGCTTTCTTT. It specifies CASSGTALRAEAFF.

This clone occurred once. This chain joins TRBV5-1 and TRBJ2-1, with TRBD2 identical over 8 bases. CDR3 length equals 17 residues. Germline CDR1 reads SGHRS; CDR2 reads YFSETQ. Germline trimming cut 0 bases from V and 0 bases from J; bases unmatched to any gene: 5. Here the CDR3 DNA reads TGCGCCAGCAGCTTGGGGCTAGCGGGTAGCTCCTACAATGAGCAGTTCTTC. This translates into CASSLGLAGSSYNEQFF.

The CDR3 here is CASSQDRLGYNEQFF. DNA of the CDR3: TGTGCCAGCAGCCAAGATCGACTAGGTTACAATGAGCAGTTCTTC. The chain couples TRBV3-1 (or the pseudogene TRBV3-2) to TRBJ2-1, with TRBD2 as a possible D gene (6 bases). Per germline, CDR1 LGHDT and CDR2 YNNKEL (reference sequence). V was pared by 0 bases and J by 4 bases, with 10 bases between. The CDR3 is 15 residues long.

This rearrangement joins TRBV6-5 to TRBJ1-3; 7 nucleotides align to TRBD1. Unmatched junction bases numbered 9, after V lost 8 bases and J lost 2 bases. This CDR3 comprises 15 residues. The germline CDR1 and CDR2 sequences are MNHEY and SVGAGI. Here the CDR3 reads CASGSQTGAGNTIYF. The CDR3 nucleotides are TGTGCCAGCGGGAGCCAAACAGGGGCTGGAAACACCATATATTTT.

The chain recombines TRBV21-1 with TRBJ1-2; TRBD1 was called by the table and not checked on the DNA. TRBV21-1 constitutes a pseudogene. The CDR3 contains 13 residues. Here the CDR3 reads CASIIEDTYGYTF. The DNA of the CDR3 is TGTGCCAGCATAATCGAGGACACCTATGGCTACACCTTC.